This T cell receptor beta chain was found in a study of tumor and adjacent non-tumor tissue in lung cancer. RNA was extracted from bulk tissue without any cell sorting. This non-tumor lung sample came from over 3 cm beyond the tumor edge. The library came from three nested PCR rounds adapted from ARM-PCR protocols. TCRdb independently ran MiXCR on the multiplex PCR reads; one entry per CDR3 protein. The sample holds some 100,000 distinct CDR3 sequences; about 61% are singletons and the top ten take around 20%. About this clonotype itself: The antigen remains undetermined. A much bigger clone sits one base away, suggesting this may be a read error.

Findings of the study overall: Compared with tumor, normal lung showed significantly lower TCR diversity. Normal lung showed higher cumulative top 100 clone frequency than tumor.

The sample comprised distant non-tumor lung tissue. This clonotype originated in a man aged 60 to 75 with non-small cell lung cancer.

The DNA for the CDR3 is TGTGCCACTGGGGGGACGGGTAATGAAAAACTGTTTTTT. It codes for CATGGTGNEKLFF. The rearrangement uses TRBV6-5 and TRBJ1-4; weak D call: TRBD1 (5 bases). Trimming left V 10 bases short and J 4 bases short, with 13 bases between. CDR3 length: 13 amino acids. The germline CDR1 and CDR2 sequences are MNHEY and SVGAGI.